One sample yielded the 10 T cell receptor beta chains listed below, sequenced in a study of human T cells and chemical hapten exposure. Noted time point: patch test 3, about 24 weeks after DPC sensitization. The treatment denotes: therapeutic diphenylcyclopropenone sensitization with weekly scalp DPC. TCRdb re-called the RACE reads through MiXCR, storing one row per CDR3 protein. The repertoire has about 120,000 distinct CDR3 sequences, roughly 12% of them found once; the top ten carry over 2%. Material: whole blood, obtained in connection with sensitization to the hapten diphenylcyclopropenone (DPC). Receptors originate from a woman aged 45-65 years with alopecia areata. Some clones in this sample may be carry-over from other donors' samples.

The CDR3 sequence: CASSLSTGSDQETQYF. Here the CDR3 DNA reads TGCGCCAGCAGTCTCTCAACAGGGTCGGACCAAGAGACCCAGTACTTC. The gene calls are TRBV4-1 and TRBJ2-5, with D tentatively TRBD1 (6 bases). Germline V gives CDR1 MGHRA, CDR2 YSYEKL. V gave up 6 bases and J gave up 0 bases, with 17 bases separating them. The CDR3 is 16 residues long.

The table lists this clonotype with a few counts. The CDR3 DNA reads TGTGCCAGCAGCGTAGGTGACACTAACTATGGCTACACCTTC. This translates into CASSVGDTNYGYTF. The chain links TRBV9 to TRBJ1-2, with no clear D. V was pared by 0 bases and J by 0 bases, with 6 bases between. CDR1 is SGDLS and CDR2 is YYNGEE in the germline V gene. The CDR3 length is 14 residues. The full variable domain, with the rest looked up from reference TRBV9 and TRBJ1-2, is DSGVTQTPKHLITATGQRVTLRCSPRSGDLSVYWYQQSLDQGLQFLIQYYNGEERAKGNILERFSAQQFPDLHSELNLSSLELGDSALYFCASSVGDTNYGYTFGSGTRLTVV.

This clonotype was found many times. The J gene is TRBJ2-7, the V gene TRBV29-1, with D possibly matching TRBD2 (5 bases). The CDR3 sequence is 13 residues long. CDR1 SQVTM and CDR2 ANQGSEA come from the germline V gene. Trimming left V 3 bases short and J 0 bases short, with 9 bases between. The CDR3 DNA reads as TGCAGCGTTGATACGGGGTACTCCTACGAGCAGTACTTC. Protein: CSVDTGYSYEQYF.

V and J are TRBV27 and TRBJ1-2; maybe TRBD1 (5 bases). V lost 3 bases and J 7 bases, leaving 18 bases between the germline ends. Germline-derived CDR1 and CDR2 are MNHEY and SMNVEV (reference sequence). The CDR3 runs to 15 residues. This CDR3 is CASSFGGVGVGGYTF. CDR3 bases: TGTGCCAGCAGTTTTGGGGGAGTAGGGGTAGGTGGCTACACCTTC.

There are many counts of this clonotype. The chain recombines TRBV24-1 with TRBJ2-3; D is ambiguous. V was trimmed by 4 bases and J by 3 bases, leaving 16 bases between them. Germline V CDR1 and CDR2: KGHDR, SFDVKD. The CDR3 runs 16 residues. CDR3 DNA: TGTGCCACCAGTGAGTCAGGACGGAAAGAGACAGATACGCAGTATTTT. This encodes CATSESGRKETDTQYF.

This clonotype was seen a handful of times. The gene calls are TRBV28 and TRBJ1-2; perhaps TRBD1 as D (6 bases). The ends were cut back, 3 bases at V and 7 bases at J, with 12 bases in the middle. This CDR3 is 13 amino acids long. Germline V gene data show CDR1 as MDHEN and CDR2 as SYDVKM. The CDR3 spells CASSLRGESGYTF. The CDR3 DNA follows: TGTGCCAGCAGTTTGAGGGGGGAGTCTGGCTACACCTTC.

Here the CDR3 DNA reads TGTGCCAGCAGCCAAGATTGGGTAGCGGGCCGCAATGAGCAGTTCTTC. Residues: CASSQDWVAGRNEQFF. The chain joins TRBV3-1 to TRBJ2-1; 7 bases map to TRBD2. The CDR3 runs to 16 residues. In germline, CDR1 is LGHDT, CDR2 YNNKEL (reference sequence). Trimming at V came to 0 bases and at J to 6 bases, leaving 8 bases not matched to a gene.

CDR3 residues: CASGVQGGASWGANVLTF. The CDR3 DNA sequence: TGTGCTAGTGGGGTACAGGGTGGGGCCTCGTGGGGGGCCAACGTCCTGACTTTC. This sequence joins TRBV12-5 and TRBJ2-6; D possibly corresponds to TRBD1 (6 bases). Germline loops: CDR1 LGHNT, CDR2 FRNRAP. The CDR3 consists of 18 residues. Trimming shortened V by 6 bases and J by 4 bases, and 22 bases separated the two germline ends.

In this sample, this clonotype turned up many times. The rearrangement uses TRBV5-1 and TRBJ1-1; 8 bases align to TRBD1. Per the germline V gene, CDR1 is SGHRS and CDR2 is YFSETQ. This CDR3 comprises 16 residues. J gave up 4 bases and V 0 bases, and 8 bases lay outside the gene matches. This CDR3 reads CASSLALGQGGTEAFF. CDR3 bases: TGCGCCAGCAGCTTGGCCTTAGGACAGGGCGGCACTGAAGCTTTCTTT.

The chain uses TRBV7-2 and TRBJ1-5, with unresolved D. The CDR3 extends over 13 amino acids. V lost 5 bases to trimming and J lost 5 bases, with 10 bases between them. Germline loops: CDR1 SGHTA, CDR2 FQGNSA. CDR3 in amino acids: CASSALQYQPQHF. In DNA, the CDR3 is TGTGCCAGCAGCGCACTACAGTATCAGCCCCAGCATTTT. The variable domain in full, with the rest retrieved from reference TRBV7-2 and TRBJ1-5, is GAGVSQSPSNKVTEKGKDVELRCDPISGHTALYWYRQSLGQGLEFLIYFQGNSAPDKSGLPSDRFSAERTGGSVSTLTIQRTQQEDSAVYLCASSALQYQPQHFGDGTRLSIL.